A selection of T cell receptor beta chains follows, all from one sample in a study of blood T cell repertoires in COVID-19. Clones were sequenced by immunoSEQ multiplex PCR, and TCRdb holds only the in-frame ones, with some missing. The table records tens of thousands of clones, over 75% of them present only once. Input material: peripheral blood. Every receptor here comes from a man between 45 and 60 years old with active COVID-19. Both conserved end residues are part of each CDR3. A D gene is named only where the DNA matches it firmly. A clone size is listed for some rows: how often the clone was seen (once, few, many), or a class if it is expanded.

clone_size d_call j_call v_call cdr3_aa cdr3_nt
. TRBD2 TRBJ2-1 TRBV7-2 CASSLGPSGGLLGNEQFF TGTGCCAGCAGCTTAGGGCCTAGCGGGGGCCTTTTGGGGAATGAGCAGTTCTTC
. . TRBJ1-1 TRBV7-9 CASSLSTALNTEAFF TGTGCCAGCAGCTTGTCGACAGCCCTGAACACTGAAGCTTTCTTT
. . TRBJ1-1 TRBV3-1/TRBV3-2 CAARGGTEAFF TGTGCCGCTCGGGGTGGCACTGAAGCTTTCTTT
. . TRBJ1-1 TRBV4-3 CASSPGTSTEAFF TGCGCCAGCAGCCCCGGGACATCCACTGAAGCTTTCTTT
. . TRBJ1-2 TRBV18 CASSPPGRGANF TGTGCCAGCTCACCCCCCGGGCGGGGGGCGAACTTC
. . TRBJ2-2 TRBV4-1 CASSQEVTPGGELFF TGCGCCAGCAGCCAAGAGGTTACACCGGGCGGGGAGCTGTTTTTT
. TRBD2 TRBJ2-5 TRBV11-2 CASSLVGGGQETQYF TGTGCCAGCAGCTTAGTAGGCGGGGGCCAAGAGACCCAGTACTTC
. . TRBJ1-1 TRBV9 CASSPWDSNTEAFF TGTGCCAGCAGCCCTTGGGACTCCAACACTGAAGCTTTCTTT
. TRBD1 TRBJ1-1 TRBV3-1/TRBV3-2 CASSHRQGYTEAFF TGTGCCAGCAGCCATCGACAGGGGTACACTGAAGCTTTCTTT
. TRBD1 TRBJ1-4 TRBV7-9 CASSPLGGQEYKKLFF TGTGCCAGCAGCCCCCTTGGGGGACAGGAGTACAAAAAACTGTTTTTT
. . TRBJ1-1 TRBV10-3 CAISEGTRTEAFF TGTGCCATCAGTGAGGGTACTCGAACTGAAGCTTTCTTT
. TRBD1 TRBJ1-1 TRBV25-1 CASSELGSGGNTEAFF TGTGCCAGCAGTGAACTAGGGTCAGGGGGTAACACTGAAGCTTTCTTT
. TRBD2 TRBJ2-1 TRBV11-2 CASSLGLAGDNEQFF TGTGCCAGCAGCTTGGGACTAGCGGGGGACAATGAGCAGTTCTTC
. TRBD2 TRBJ2-1 TRBV3-1/TRBV3-2 CASSRTSREQFF TGTGCCAGCAGCCGGACTAGCCGGGAGCAGTTCTTC
. . TRBJ1-2 TRBV5-1 CASSAGTHYGYTF TGCGCCAGCTCCGCAGGTACCCACTATGGCTACACCTTC
. . TRBJ2-7 TRBV5-6 CASSLVSGSSYEQYF TGTGCCAGCAGCTTGGTATCCGGTAGCTCCTACGAGCAGTACTTC
few TRBD1 TRBJ1-6 TRBV7-8 CASSLVDRGGSPLHF TGTGCCAGCAGCTTAGTGGACAGGGGCGGTTCACCCCTCCACTTT
once TRBD2 TRBJ2-1 TRBV10-1 CASSEGASGKTVNEQFF TGCGCCAGCAGTGAAGGGGCTAGCGGTAAAACGGTCAATGAGCAGTTCTTC
. . TRBJ2-1 TRBV27 CASSLFGGGGYNEQFF TGTGCCAGCAGTTTATTCGGGGGAGGGGGCTACAATGAGCAGTTCTTC
. TRBD1 TRBJ2-1 TRBV7-9 CASSGPGQGFGGNEQFF TGTGCCAGCAGCGGGCCGGGACAGGGTTTTGGTGGCAATGAGCAGTTCTTC
once TRBD1 TRBJ1-1 TRBV6-1 CASSELAGTGFSFF TGTGCCAGCAGTGAACTGGCCGGGACAGGGTTCTCTTTCTTT
. TRBD1 TRBJ2-3 TRBV7-6 CASSLALTGAGDTQYF TGTGCCAGCAGCTTAGCGTTAACAGGGGCGGGAGATACGCAGTATTTT
. TRBD1 TRBJ1-4 TRBV5-1 CASSSNRGDNEKLFF TGCGCCAGCAGCTCCAACAGGGGCGATAATGAAAAACTGTTTTTT
. TRBD2 TRBJ2-2 TRBV27 CASSQRGGTTGELFF TGTGCCAGCAGTCAGCGGGGGGGGACCACCGGGGAGCTGTTTTTT
. TRBD2 TRBJ2-1 TRBV19 CASSPLGLAGDVFF TGTGCCAGTAGTCCCCTGGGACTAGCGGGAGATGTGTTCTTC
. TRBD1 TRBJ1-2 TRBV6-1 CASSEWTGGTGQHYGYTF TGTGCCAGCAGTGAATGGACGGGGGGGACAGGGCAACACTATGGCTACACCTTC
. TRBD2 TRBJ2-2 TRBV27 CASSTGTSGRAGRINTGELFF TGTGCCAGCAGTACTGGGACTAGCGGGAGGGCCGGGCGAATTAACACCGGGGAGCTGTTTTTT
. TRBD1 TRBJ1-2 TRBV18 CASSPADLDRGGYTF TGTGCCAGCTCACCTGCCGACCTGGACAGGGGCGGCTACACCTTC
once TRBD1 TRBJ1-1 TRBV7-8 CASSLWTGGTEAFF TGTGCCAGCAGCCTCTGGACAGGGGGCACAGAAGCTTTCTTT
. TRBD1 TRBJ1-4 TRBV18 CASSNSPGQGSGEKLFF TGTGCCAGCTCAAACTCACCGGGACAGGGTTCGGGAGAAAAACTGTTTTTT
. . TRBJ2-2 TRBV9 CASSNPTGIGELFF TGTGCCAGCAGCAACCCCACAGGGATCGGGGAGCTGTTTTTT
. TRBD1 TRBJ1-1 TRBV19 CASSTRQGQRSEAFF TGTGCCAGTAGTACCCGACAGGGACAGCGATCTGAAGCTTTCTTT
. . TRBJ1-5 TRBV4-1 CASSQDHSKPQHF TGCGCCAGCAGCCAAGACCACTCCAAGCCCCAGCATTTT
. TRBD1 TRBJ2-3 TRBV19 CASSIGTGYTDTQYF TGTGCCAGTAGTATCGGGACAGGGTACACAGATACGCAGTATTTT
once . TRBJ2-7 TRBV29-1 CSVELPPYSYEQYF TGCAGCGTTGAGTTACCCCCCTATTCCTACGAGCAGTACTTC
once . TRBJ2-3 TRBV14 CASSQELGRTDTQYF TGTGCCAGCAGCCAAGAACTGGGGCGCACAGATACGCAGTATTTT
once . TRBJ2-5 TRBV27 CASSLWAGNLQETQYF TGTGCCAGCAGTTTGTGGGCGGGGAACCTACAAGAGACCCAGTACTTC
. . TRBJ1-4 TRBV7-2 CASSFGRGNEKLFF TGTGCCAGCAGCTTTGGTCGGGGTAATGAAAAACTGTTTTTT
. . TRBJ1-2 TRBV4-1 CASSQDLLSGVLLYGYTF TGCGCCAGCAGCCAAGATCTCCTGTCCGGGGTTCTCTTGTATGGCTACACCTTC
. TRBD2 TRBJ2-1 TRBV7-2 CASSLEGTSGRYYNEQFF TGTGCCAGCAGCTTAGAAGGGACTAGCGGGAGGTATTACAATGAGCAGTTCTTC
few . TRBJ1-1 TRBV29-1 CSVDRGVGAFF TGCAGCGTGGACCGGGGAGTCGGAGCTTTCTTT
. TRBD1 TRBJ2-7 TRBV7-2 CASSLGQGLSYF TGTGCCAGCAGCTTAGGACAGGGGTTATCGTACTTC
. . TRBJ2-5 TRBV29-1 CSVRQGPETQYF TGCAGCGTTAGGCAGGGGCCAGAGACCCAGTACTTC
. TRBD2 TRBJ2-1 TRBV27 CASGTSYNEQFF TGTGCCAGCGGGACTAGCTACAATGAGCAGTTCTTC
. . TRBJ1-1 TRBV27 CASSLSANTEAFF TGTGCCAGCAGTTTGAGTGCGAACACTGAAGCTTTCTTT
. . TRBJ2-2 TRBV4-3 CASSLQTSAGELFF TGCGCCAGCAGCCTTCAGACTTCTGCCGGGGAGCTGTTTTTT
. . TRBJ1-1 TRBV11-3 CASSFKLTGSTEAFF TGTGCCAGCAGCTTTAAACTGACAGGCAGCACTGAAGCTTTCTTT
. . TRBJ2-1 TRBV24-1 CATSDSQGGDGDNEQFF TGTGCCACCAGTGATTCTCAGGGCGGAGACGGTGACAATGAGCAGTTCTTC
. . TRBJ1-5 TRBV5-6 CASNPWEGGRWNQPQHF TGTGCCAGCAACCCCTGGGAGGGGGGGCGCTGGAATCAGCCCCAGCATTTT
. . TRBJ2-2 TRBV19 CASSRPGGGNTGELFF TGTGCCAGTAGCCGACCAGGAGGAGGGAACACCGGGGAGCTGTTTTTT
. TRBD1 TRBJ2-5 TRBV6-5 CASSSLTGGGETQYF TGTGCCAGCAGTAGTCTAACAGGGGGAGGAGAGACCCAGTACTTC
. . TRBJ1-1 TRBV18 CASSPTEIEAFF TGTGCCAGCTCACCAACAGAGATTGAAGCTTTCTTT